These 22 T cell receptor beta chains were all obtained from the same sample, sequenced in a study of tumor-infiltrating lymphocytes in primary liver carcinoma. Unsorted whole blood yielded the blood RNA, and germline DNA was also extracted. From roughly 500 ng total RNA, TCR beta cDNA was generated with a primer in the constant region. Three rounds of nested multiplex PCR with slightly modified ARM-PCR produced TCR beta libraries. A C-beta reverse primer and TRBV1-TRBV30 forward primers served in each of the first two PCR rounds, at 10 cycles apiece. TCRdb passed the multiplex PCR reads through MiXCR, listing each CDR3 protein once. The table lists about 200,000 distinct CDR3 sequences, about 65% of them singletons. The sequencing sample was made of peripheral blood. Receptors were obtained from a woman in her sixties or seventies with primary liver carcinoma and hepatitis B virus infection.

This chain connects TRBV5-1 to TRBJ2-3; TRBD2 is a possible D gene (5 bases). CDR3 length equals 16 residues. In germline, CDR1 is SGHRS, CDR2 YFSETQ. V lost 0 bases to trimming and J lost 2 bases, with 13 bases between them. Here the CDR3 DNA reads TGCGCCAGCAGCTTGGGGTCGGACGGGATCACAGATACGCAGTATTTT. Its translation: CASSLGSDGITDTQYF. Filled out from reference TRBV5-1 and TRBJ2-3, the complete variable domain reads KAGVTQTPRYLIKTRGQQVTLSCSPISGHRSVSWYQQTPGQGLQFLFEYFSETQRNKGNFPGRFSGRQFSNSRSEMNVSTLELGDSALYLCASSLGSDGITDTQYFGPGTRLTVL.

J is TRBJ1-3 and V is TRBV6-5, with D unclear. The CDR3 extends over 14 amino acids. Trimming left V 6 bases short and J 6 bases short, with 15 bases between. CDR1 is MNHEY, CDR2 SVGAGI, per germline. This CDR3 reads CASSPEWFENTIYF. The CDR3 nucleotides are TGTGCCAGCAGCCCTGAGTGGTTTGAAAACACCATATATTTT.

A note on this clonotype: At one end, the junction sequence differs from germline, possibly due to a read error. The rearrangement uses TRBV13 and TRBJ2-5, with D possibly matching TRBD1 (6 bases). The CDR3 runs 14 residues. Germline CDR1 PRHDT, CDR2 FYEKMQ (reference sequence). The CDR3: CASSLEGGCETQYF. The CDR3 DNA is TGTGCCAGCAGCTTAGAAGGGGGATGTGAGACACAGTACTTC.

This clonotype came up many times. This CDR3 reads CSVAPGRRTDTQYF. Written as DNA, the CDR3 is TGCAGCGTTGCCCCGGGACGGCGCACAGATACGCAGTATTTT. This chain joins TRBV29-1 and TRBJ2-3; either TRBD1 or TRBD2 may supply D (5 bases each). The CDR3 runs 14 residues. V was shortened by 4 bases and J by 1 base, with 12 bases between the two germline ends. Per the germline V gene, CDR1 is SQVTM and CDR2 is ANQGSEA.

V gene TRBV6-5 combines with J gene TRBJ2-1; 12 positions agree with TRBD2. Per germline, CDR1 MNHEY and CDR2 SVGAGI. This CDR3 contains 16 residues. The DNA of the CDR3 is TGTGTCATCAGGGAGACTAGCGGGAGCCGTGGGAATGAGCAGTTCTTC. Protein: CVIRETSGSRGNEQFF.

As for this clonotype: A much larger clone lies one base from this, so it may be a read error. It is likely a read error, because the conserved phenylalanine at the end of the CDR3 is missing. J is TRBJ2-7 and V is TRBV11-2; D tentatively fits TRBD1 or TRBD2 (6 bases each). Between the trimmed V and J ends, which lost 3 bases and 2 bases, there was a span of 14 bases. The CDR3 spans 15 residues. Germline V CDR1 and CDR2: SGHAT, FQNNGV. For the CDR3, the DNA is TGTGCCAGCAGCTTGAACGGGGGCCTTACCTACGAGCAGTACTCC. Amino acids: CASSLNGGLTYEQYS.

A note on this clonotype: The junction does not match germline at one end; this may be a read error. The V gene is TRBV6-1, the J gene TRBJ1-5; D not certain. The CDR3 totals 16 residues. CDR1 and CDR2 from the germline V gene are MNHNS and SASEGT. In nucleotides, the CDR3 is TGTGCCAGCAGCGCGGGCATTACAAAGAGCAGTCAGCCCCAGCATTTT. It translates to CASSAGITKSSQPQHF.

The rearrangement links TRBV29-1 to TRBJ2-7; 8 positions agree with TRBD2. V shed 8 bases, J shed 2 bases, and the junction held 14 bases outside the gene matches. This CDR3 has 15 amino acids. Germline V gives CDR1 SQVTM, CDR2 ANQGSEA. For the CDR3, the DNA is TGCAGCACTCGGGCTGGCGGGAGGCAACCCTACGAGCAGTACTTC. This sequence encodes CSTRAGGRQPYEQYF.

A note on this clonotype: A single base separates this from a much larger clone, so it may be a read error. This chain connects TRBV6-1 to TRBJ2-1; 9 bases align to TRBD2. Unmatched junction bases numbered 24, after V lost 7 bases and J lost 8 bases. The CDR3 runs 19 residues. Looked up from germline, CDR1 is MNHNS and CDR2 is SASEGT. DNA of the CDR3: TGTGCCAGCAATCCCGAAACAGGGTCCCATAGCGGGAGAAGGGATGAGCAGTTCTTC. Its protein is CASNPETGSHSGRRDEQFF.

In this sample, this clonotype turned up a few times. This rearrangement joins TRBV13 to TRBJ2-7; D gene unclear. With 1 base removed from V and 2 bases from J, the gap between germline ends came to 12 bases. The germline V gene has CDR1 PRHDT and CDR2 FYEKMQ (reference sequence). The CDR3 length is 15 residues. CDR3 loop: CASSLEKGSTYEQYF. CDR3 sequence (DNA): TGTGCCAGCAGCTTAGAGAAAGGGTCCACCTACGAGCAGTACTTC.

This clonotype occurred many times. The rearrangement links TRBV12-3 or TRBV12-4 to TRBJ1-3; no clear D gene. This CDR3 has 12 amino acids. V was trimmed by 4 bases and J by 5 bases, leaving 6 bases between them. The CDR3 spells CASSSRRNTIYF. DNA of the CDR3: TGTGCCAGCAGTTCCCGCCGAAACACCATATATTTT.

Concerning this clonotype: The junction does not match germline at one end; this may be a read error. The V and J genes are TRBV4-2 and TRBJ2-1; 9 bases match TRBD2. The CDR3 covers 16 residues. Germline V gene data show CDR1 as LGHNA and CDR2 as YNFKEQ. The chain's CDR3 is CASSQGAGGLYNEQFF. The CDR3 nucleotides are TGTGCCAGCAGCCAAGGGGCGGGAGGGCTCTACAATGAGCAATTCTTC.

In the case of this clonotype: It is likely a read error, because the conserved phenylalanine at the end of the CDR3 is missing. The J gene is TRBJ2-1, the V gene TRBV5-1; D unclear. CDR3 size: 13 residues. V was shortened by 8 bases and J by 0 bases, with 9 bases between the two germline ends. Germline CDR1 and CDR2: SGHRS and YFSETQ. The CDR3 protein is CASRSSSYNEQFL. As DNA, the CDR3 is TGCGCCAGTAGGTCCAGCTCCTACAATGAGCAGTTCTTA.

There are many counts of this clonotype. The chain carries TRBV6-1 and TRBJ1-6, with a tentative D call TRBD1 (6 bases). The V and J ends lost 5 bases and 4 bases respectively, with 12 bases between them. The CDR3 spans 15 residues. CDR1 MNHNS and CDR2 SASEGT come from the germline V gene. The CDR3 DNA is TGTGCCAGCAGTTATCTAGGACAGTATAATTCACCCCTCCACTTT. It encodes CASSYLGQYNSPLHF.

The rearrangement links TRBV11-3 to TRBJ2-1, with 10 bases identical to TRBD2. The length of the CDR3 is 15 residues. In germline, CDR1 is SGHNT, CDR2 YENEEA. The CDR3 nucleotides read TGTGCAAGGAGCTTAGGTGGCCTACTAGCGGGGGAGCAGTTCTTC. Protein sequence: CARSLGGLLAGEQFF.

For the CDR3, the DNA is TGTGCCAGCAGTGAACCGGACGGGACTTCCTACGAGCAGTACTTC. Amino acid sequence: CASSEPDGTSYEQYF. This chain uses TRBV6-1 with TRBJ2-7; tentatively, D is TRBD2 (6 bases). The CDR3 is 15 amino acids. Trimming cost V 2 bases and J 1 base, with 12 bases left between them. CDR1 and CDR2 (germline): MNHNS, SASEGT.

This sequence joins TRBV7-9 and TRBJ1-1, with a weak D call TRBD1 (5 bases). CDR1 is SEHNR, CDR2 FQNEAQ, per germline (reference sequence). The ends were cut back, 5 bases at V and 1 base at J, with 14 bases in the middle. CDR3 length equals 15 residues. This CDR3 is CASSPRKGPNTEAFF. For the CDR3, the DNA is TGTGCCAGCAGCCCCCGAAAGGGGCCGAACACTGAAGCTTTCTTT.

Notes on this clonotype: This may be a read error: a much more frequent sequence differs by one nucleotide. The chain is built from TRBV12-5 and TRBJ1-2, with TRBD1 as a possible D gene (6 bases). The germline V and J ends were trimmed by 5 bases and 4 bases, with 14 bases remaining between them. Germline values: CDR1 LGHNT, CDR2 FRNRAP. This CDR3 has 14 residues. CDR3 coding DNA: TGTGCTAGTGGTGTGTCCCGGACAGTCTATGGCTACACCTTC. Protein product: CASGVSRTVYGYTF.

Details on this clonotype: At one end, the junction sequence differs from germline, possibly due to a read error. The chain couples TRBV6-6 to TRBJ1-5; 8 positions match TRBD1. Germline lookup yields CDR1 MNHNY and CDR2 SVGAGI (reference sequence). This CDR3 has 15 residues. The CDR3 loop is CASRGQGLSSQPQLF. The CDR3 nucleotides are TGTGCCAGCAGAGGACAGGGTCTAAGCAGTCAGCCCCAGCTTTTT.

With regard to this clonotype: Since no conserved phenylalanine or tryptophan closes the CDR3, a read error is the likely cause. CDR3 in DNA: TGTGCCAGTAGTTCCAATTCAGGGGTCGAGCAGTACATC. It codes for CASSSNSGVEQYI. The J gene is TRBJ2-7, the V gene TRBV12-3 or TRBV12-4; a possible D gene is TRBD1 (6 bases). CDR3 length: 13 residues.

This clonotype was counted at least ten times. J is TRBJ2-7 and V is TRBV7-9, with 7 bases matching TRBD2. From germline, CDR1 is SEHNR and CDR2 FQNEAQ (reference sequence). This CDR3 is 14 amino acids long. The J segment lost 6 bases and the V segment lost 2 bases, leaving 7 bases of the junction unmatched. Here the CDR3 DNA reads TGTGCCAGCAGCTTAACGGGAGGCGGTATCGAGCAGTACTTC. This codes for CASSLTGGGIEQYF. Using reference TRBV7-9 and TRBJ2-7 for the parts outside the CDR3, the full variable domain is DTGVSQNPRHKITKRGQNVTFRCDPISEHNRLYWYRQTLGQGPEFLTYFQNEAQLEKSRLLSDRFSAERPKGSFSTLEIQRTEQGDSAMYLCASSLTGGGIEQYFGPGTRLTVT.

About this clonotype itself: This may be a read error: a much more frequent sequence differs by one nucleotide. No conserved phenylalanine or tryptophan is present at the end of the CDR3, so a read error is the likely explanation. CDR3 sequence reads: CAWRRLAGGRHEQFI. For the CDR3, the DNA is TGTGCCTGGAGGCGACTAGCGGGAGGTCGGCATGAGCAGTTCATC. V is TRBV30 and J is TRBJ2-1; the match to TRBD2 covers 13 bases. CDR1 and CDR2 (germline): GTSNPN, SVGIG (reference sequence). V shed 3 bases and J 8 bases; nucleotides not matched to a gene: 7. The CDR3 extends over 15 amino acids.